This T cell receptor (beta chain) was sequenced for a study of CXCR3-negative and CXCR3-positive naive CD8 T cells. Study-wide findings and caveats: The TRB CDR3s that CXCR3-positive naive cells carried were more hydrophobic than those of CXCR3-negative naive cells.

The CDR3 is 15 amino acids. In germline, CDR1 is SGHRS, CDR2 YFSETQ. About this clonotype: Its antigen is not identified.

Via 5' RACE with UMI labels, TRB cDNA libraries were prepared. No DNA is given; TCRdb re-called the 5' RACE reads and lists each CDR3 protein once. The table for this sample gives around 61,000 distinct CDR3 sequences. The sequencing input was naive CXCR3+ CD8+ T cells from blood. The subset was: CD45RO-CCR7+CD27+CD95- naive CD8+ T cells expressing CXCR3 (TNR3+). The sequence derives from a human donor in good health. Some clones in this sample may be carry-over from other donors' samples. The gene calls are TRBV5-1 and TRBJ1-2; the D call of TRBD1 rests on TCRdb alone, since no DNA is present to check it. The CDR3 region is CASSLVVDTPYGYTF. Full variable domain (outside the CDR3, taken from reference TRBV5-1 and TRBJ1-2): KAGVTQTPRYLIKTRGQQVTLSCSPISGHRSVSWYQQTPGQGLQFLFEYFSETQRNKGNFPGRFSGRQFSNSRSEMNVSTLELGDSALYLCASSLVVDTPYGYTFGSGTRLTVV.